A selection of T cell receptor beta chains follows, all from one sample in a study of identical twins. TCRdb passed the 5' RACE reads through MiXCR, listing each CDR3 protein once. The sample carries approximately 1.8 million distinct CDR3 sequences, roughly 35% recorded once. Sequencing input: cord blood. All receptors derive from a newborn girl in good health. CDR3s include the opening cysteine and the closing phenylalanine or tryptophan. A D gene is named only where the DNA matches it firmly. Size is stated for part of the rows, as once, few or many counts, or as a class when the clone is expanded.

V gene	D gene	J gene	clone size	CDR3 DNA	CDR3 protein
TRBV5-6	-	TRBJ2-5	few	TGTGCCAGCAGCTTGGTGGGGGCTTACCAAGAGACCCAGTACTTC	CASSLVGAYQETQYF
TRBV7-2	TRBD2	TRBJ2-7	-	TGTGCCAGCAGCTTAGCACCGGGACTAGCGGGGGTCGAGCAGTACTTC	CASSLAPGLAGVEQYF
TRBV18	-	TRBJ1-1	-	TGTGCCAGCTCACCACCCAGCAGATTGAACACTGAAGCTTTCTTT	CASSPPSRLNTEAFF
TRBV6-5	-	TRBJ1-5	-	TGTGCCAGCAGTATGGGGTTCAATCAGCCCCAGCATTTT	CASSMGFNQPQHF
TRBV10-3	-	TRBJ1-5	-	TGTGCCATCAGTGATCATCCCCAGGGTGGTCAGCCCCAGCATTTT	CAISDHPQGGQPQHF
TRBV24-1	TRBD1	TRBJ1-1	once	TGTGCCACCAGTGATCCGGGACAGGGGGAAAGAGCTTTCTTT	CATSDPGQGERAFF
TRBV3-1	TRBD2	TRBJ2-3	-	TGTGTCAGCAGCCAAGATCGGCTAGCGGGCCGGGATACGCAGTATTTT	CVSSQDRLAGRDTQYF
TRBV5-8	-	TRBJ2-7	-	TGTGCCAGCTCCAAAAGATTGACTGGAACCTACAATGAGCAGTACTTC	CASSKRLTGTYNEQYF
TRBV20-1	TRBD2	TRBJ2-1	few	TGCAGTGCTCAGCTGGTGGGAGGGCACTTATACAATGAGCAGTTCTTC	CSAQLVGGHLYNEQFF
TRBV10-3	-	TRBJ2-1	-	TGTGCCGTCAGTGAGGGGAATGAGCGGTTCTTC	CAVSEGNERFF
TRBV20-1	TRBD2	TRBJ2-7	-	TGCAGTGCTAGCGATACTAGCGGGGGGAACAATGAGCAGTACTTC	CSASDTSGGNNEQYF
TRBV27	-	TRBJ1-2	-	TGTGCCAGCAGTTTATACCAGGGTTACTATGGCTACATCTTC	CASSLYQGYYGYIF
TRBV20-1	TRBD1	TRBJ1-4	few	TGCAGCCTCAGGACAGGGGGATATGAAAAACTGTTTTTT	CSLRTGGYEKLFF
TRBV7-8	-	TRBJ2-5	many	TGTGCCAGCAGCTACAACCAAGAGACCCAGTACTTC	CASSYNQETQYF
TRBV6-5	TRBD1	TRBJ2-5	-	TGTGCCAGCGCCTCGGACAGGAAAGAGACCCAGTACTTC	CASASDRKETQYF
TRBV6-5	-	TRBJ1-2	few	TGTGCCAGCAGTTACGAGACGGTCGACTCTATTTATGGCTACACCTTC	CASSYETVDSIYGYTF
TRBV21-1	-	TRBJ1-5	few	TGTGCCAGCAGCGACGGACAGGGACTAAGCAATCAGCCCCAGCATTTT	CASSDGQGLSNQPQHF
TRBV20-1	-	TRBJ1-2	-	TGCAGTGCTAGTAGGCAGGGGATCAGCTATGGCTACACCTTC	CSASRQGISYGYTF
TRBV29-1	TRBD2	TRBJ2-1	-	TGCAGCTCGATAGCCGGGACTACCCACAATGAGCAGTTCTTC	CSSIAGTTHNEQFF
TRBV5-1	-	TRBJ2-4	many	TGCGCCAGCAGCTTGGGACTAAGCGGTCACATTCAGTACTTC	CASSLGLSGHIQYF
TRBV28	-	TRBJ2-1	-	TGTGCCAGCAAGGTCGCGGGGTGGGTGGGGAATGAGCAGTTCTTC	CASKVAGWVGNEQFF
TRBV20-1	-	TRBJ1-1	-	TGCAGTGCTAGAGATTTCGGCAGGCTAATGAACACTGAAGCTTTCTTT	CSARDFGRLMNTEAFF
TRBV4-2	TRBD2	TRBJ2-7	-	TGTGCCAGCAGCGCTCCGGGACTAGTTCTCAACGAGCAGTACTTC	CASSAPGLVLNEQYF
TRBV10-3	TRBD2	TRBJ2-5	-	TGTGCCATCAGTGAGTCGCGTTTAGCGGGGGAGGAGACCCAGTACTTC	CAISESRLAGEETQYF
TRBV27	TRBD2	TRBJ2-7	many	TGTGCCAGCTTCCTCAGCGGGGCCCCGGTCTACGAGCAGTACTTC	CASFLSGAPVYEQYF
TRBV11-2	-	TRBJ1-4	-	TGTGCCAGCAGCTTCAGGGCAGAAAAACTGTTTTTT	CASSFRAEKLFF
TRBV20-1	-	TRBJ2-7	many	TGCAGTGCTACAGGGGATTTGGAAGAGCAGTACTTC	CSATGDLEEQYF
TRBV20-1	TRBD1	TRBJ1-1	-	TGCAGTGCTTCCATCCCGGGACAGAGAAACACTGAAGCTTTCTTT	CSASIPGQRNTEAFF
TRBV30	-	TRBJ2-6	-	TGTGCCTGGACATGGGGTGTCCACAACGTCCTGACTTTC	CAWTWGVHNVLTF
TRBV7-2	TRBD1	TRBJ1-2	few	TGTGCCAGCAGCTTAGTCGGAAGGGGGCGGAATGGCTACACCTTC	CASSLVGRGRNGYTF
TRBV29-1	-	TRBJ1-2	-	TGCAGCTTCAAATGGGGGTATGGCTACACCTTC	CSFKWGYGYTF
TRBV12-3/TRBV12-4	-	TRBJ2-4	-	TGTGCCAACGGAGAAGAGGGGGTATTAGCCAAAAACATTCAGTACTTC	CANGEEGVLAKNIQYF
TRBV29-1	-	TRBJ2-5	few	TGCAGCGTTGGCGGCAGGGCCCTAGCGGAGACCCAGTACTTC	CSVGGRALAETQYF
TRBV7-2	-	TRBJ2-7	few	TGTGCCACCAGCTTAGACGCACACTCCTACGAGCAGTACTTC	CATSLDAHSYEQYF
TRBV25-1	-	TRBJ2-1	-	TGTGCCAGCACCTTCGCGGGATCTGGTGGGCAGTTCTTC	CASTFAGSGGQFF